This TCR beta chain was profiled in a study of T cell repertoires in cytomegalovirus infection. About the study: Evidence of both CMV infection and a matching HLA type came from public TCR beta signatures. Findings and caveats of the study: There were HLA-C-restricted CMV-specific TCR beta clonotypes dominating the ex vivo response. Pooled public TCR beta family frequency picked out CMV carriers with the relevant HLA.

V was cut by 3 bases and J by 10 bases, with 14 bases left in between. The V gene's germline CDR1 is LNHDA and CDR2 SQIVND (reference sequence). CDR3 length: 13 residues. Concerning this clonotype: Antigen unknown.

TCRdb independently ran MiXCR on the reads; one entry per CDR3 protein. The sample contains 230,000 or so distinct CDR3 sequences, 38% of which appear only once. This specimen was CD8+ T cells from cultured PBMCs, taken from culture after CMV antigen stimulation. J is TRBJ2-3 and V is TRBV19, with D hard to call. This receptor was obtained from a human donor in good health (CMV status not recorded). Some clones in this sample may be carry-over from other donors' samples. The CDR3 DNA follows: TGTGCCAGTAGTATCGGTCCCCATTCTCCGCAGTATTTT. This codes for CASSIGPHSPQYF.